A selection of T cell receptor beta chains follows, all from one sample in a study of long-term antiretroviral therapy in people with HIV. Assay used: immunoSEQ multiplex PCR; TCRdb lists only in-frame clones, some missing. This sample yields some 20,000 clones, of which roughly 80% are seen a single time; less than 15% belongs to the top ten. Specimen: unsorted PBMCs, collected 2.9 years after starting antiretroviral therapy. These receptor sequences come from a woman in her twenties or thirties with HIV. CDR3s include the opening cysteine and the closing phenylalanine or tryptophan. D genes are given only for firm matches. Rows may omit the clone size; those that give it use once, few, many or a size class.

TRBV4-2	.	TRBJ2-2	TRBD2	CASSPRGLAVLNTGELFF	TGTGCCAGCAGCCCCCGAGGACTAGCGGTACTTAACACCGGGGAGCTGTTTTTT
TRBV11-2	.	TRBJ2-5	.	CASSLGETQYF	TGTGCCAGCAGCTTAGGAGAGACCCAGTACTTC
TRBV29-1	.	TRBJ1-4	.	CSVEAEGGREKLFF	TGCAGCGTTGAAGCGGAAGGGGGTCGAGAAAAACTGTTTTTT
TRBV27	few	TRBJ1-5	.	CASRYTSTQPQHF	TGTGCCAGCCGCTACACTTCGACTCAACCCCAGCATTTT
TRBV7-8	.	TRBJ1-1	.	CASSFAPQGRKNTEAFF	TGTGCCAGCAGCTTTGCCCCTCAAGGCAGGAAGAACACTGAAGCTTTCTTT
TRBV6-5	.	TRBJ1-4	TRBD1	CASSPYRGNEKLFF	TGTGCCAGCAGCCCCTACAGGGGGAATGAAAAACTGTTTTTT
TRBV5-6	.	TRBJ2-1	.	CASSLSGSYNEQFF	TGTGCCAGCAGCTTGTCAGGCTCCTACAATGAGCAGTTCTTC
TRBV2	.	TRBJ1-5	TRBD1	CASGEGQGASQPQHF	TGTGCCAGCGGGGAGGGACAGGGGGCCAGTCAGCCCCAGCATTTT
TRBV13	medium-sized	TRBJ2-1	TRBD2	CASSSTSGGRDEQFF	TGTGCCAGCAGCTCGACTAGCGGGGGGCGGGATGAGCAGTTCTTC
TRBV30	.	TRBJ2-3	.	CACDGPGGTDTQYF	TGTGCCTGCGACGGACCGGGCGGCACAGATACGCAGTATTTT
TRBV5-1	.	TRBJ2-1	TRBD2	CASSFSPFRLWQRGSNEQFF	TGCGCCAGCAGCTTTTCGCCGTTTCGCCTCTGGCAGCGGGGTAGCAATGAGCAGTTCTTC
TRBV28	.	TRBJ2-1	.	CASSSDGQSSYNEQFF	TGTGCCAGCAGTTCGGACGGCCAGAGCTCCTACAATGAGCAGTTCTTC
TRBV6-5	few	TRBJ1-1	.	CASSLHSTTEAFF	TGTGCCAGCAGCTTACACTCCACAACTGAAGCTTTCTTT
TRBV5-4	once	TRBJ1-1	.	CASSLGTQVSTEAFF	TGTGCCAGCAGCTTGGGAACTCAGGTTAGCACTGAAGCTTTCTTT
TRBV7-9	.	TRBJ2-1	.	CASSLLASYNEQFF	TGTGCCAGCAGCTTATTAGCGTCCTACAATGAGCAGTTCTTC
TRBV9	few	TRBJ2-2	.	CASGADNTGELFF	TGTGCCAGCGGGGCAGACAACACCGGGGAGCTGTTTTTT
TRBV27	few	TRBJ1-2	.	CASSLPGLGYTF	TGTGCCAGCAGTTTGCCCGGGCTGGGCTACACCTTC
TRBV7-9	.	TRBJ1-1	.	CASSLASLTGRRLNTEAFF	TGTGCCAGCAGCTTAGCTTCTTTGACAGGCCGCCGACTGAACACTGAAGCTTTCTTT
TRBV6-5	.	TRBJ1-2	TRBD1	CASRMTGTAYGYTF	TGTGCCAGCAGAATGACCGGGACAGCTTATGGCTACACCTTC
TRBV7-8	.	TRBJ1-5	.	CASSLETPSTSNQPQHF	TGTGCCAGCAGCTTAGAAACTCCCTCTACTAGCAATCAGCCCCAGCATTTT
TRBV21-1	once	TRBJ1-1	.	CASSKVLGLVDTEAFF	TGTGCCAGCAGCAAAGTGCTGGGGCTGGTGGACACTGAAGCTTTCTTT
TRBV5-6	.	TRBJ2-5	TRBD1	CASSLVQGSQETQYF	TGTGCCAGCAGCTTGGTACAGGGGTCACAAGAGACCCAGTACTTC